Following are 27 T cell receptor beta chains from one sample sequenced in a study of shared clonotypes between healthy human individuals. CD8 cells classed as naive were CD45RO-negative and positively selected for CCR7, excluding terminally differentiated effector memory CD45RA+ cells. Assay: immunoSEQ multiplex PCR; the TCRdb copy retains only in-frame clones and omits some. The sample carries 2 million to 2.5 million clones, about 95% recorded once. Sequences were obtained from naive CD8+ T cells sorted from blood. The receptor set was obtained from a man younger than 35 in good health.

The CDR3 sequence: CAWSAGTVRSPLHF. The CDR3 nucleotides read TGTGCCTGGAGTGCGGGGACAGTTAGGTCACCCCTCCACTTT. The chain combines TRBV30 with TRBJ1-6; 7 positions agree with TRBD1. Germline V gene sequence: CDR1 GTSNPN, CDR2 SVGIG (reference sequence). The CDR3 runs to 14 residues. V was pared by 1 base and J by 10 bases, with 7 bases of the junction left unmatched.

The CDR3 nucleotides are TGTGCCAGCAGTCTAACGTCTAGCACAGATACGCAGTATTTT. Residues: CASSLTSSTDTQYF. The chain recombines TRBV27 with TRBJ2-3; D remains ambiguous. Germline values: CDR1 MNHEY, CDR2 SMNVEV (reference sequence). V was cut by 5 bases and J by 0 bases, with 9 bases left in between. The CDR3 is 14 residues long.

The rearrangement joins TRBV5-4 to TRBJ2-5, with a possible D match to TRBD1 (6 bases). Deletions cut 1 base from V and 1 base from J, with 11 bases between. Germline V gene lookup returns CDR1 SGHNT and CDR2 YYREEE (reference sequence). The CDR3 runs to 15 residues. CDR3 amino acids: CASSLWGRGQETQYF. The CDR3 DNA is TGTGCCAGCAGCTTGTGGGGCAGGGGCCAAGAGACCCAGTACTTC.

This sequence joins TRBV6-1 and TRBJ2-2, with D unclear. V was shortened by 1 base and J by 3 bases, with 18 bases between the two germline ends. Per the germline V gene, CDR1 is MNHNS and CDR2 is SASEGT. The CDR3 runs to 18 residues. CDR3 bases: TGTGCCAGCAGTGAAGTTGGCGGCGCCATCTCATACACCGGGGAGCTGTTTTTT. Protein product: CASSEVGGAISYTGELFF.

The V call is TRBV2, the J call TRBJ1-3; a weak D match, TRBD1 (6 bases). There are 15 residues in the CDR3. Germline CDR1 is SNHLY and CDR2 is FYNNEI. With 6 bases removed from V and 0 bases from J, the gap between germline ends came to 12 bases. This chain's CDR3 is CASREDSGSGNTIYF. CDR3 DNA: TGTGCCAGCAGAGAGGACAGCGGCTCTGGAAACACCATATATTTT.

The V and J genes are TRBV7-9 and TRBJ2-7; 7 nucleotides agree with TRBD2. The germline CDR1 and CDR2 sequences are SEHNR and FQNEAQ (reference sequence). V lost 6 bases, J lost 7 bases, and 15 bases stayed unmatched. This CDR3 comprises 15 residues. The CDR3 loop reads CASSLFEGGEGEQYF. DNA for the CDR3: TGTGCCAGCAGTCTTTTTGAAGGAGGGGAGGGAGAGCAGTACTTC. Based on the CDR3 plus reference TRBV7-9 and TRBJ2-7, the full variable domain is DTGVSQNPRHKITKRGQNVTFRCDPISEHNRLYWYRQTLGQGPEFLTYFQNEAQLEKSRLLSDRFSAERPKGSFSTLEIQRTEQGDSAMYLCASSLFEGGEGEQYFGPGTRLTVT.

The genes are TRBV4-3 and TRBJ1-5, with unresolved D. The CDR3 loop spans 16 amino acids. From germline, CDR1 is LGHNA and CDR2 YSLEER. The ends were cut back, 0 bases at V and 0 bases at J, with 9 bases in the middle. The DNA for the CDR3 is TGCGCCAGCAGCCAAGAGATGGTCCCTAGCAATCAGCCCCAGCATTTT. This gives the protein CASSQEMVPSNQPQHF.

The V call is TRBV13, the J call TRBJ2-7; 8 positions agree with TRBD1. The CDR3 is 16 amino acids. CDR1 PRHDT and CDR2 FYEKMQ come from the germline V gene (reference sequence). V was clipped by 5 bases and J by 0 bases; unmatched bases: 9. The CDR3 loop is CASSPTATGASYEQYF. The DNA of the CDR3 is TGTGCCAGCAGCCCAACAGCGACAGGGGCCTCCTACGAGCAGTACTTC.

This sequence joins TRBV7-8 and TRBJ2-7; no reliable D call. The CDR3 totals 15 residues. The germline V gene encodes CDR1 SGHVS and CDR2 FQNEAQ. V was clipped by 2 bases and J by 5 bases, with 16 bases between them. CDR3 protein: CASSLIRGDTDEQYF. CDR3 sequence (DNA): TGTGCCAGCAGCTTAATTCGAGGTGATACGGACGAGCAGTACTTC.

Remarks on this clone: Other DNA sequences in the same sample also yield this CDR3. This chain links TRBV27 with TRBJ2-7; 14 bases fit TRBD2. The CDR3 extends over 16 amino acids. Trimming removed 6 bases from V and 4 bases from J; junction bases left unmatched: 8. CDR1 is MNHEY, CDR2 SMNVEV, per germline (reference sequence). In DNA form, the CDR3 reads TGTGCCAGCAGCCCCGGGACTAGCGGGAGCTTTTACGAGCAGTACTTC. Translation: CASSPGTSGSFYEQYF.

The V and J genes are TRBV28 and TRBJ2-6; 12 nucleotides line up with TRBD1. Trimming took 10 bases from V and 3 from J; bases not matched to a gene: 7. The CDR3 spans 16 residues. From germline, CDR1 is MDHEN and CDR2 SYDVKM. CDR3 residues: CATSGQGAFGANVLTF. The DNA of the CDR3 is TGTGCCACCTCGGGACAGGGGGCGTTTGGGGCCAACGTCCTGACTTTC.

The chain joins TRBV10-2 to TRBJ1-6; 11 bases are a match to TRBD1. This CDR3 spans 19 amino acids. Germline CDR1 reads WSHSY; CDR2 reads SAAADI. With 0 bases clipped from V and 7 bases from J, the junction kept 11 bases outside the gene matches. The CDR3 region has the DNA TGCGCCAGCAGTGAGTCGAAGGGACAGGGGGTCGACAGAAATTCACCCCTCCACTTT. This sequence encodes CASSESKGQGVDRNSPLHF.

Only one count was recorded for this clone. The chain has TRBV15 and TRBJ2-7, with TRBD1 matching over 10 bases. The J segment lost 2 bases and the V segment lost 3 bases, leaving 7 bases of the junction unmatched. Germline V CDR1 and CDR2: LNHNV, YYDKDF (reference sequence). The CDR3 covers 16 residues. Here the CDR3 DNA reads TGTGCCACCAGCAGTCGGGACAGGGGCCCTCCCTACGAGCAGTACTTC. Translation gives CATSSRDRGPPYEQYF.

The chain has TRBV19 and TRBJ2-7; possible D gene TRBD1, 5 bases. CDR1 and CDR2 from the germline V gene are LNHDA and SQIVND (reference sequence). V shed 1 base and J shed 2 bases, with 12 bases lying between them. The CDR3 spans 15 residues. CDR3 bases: TGTGCCAGTAGTATAGGGCGCAGGGAAACCTACGAGCAGTACTTC. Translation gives CASSIGRRETYEQYF.

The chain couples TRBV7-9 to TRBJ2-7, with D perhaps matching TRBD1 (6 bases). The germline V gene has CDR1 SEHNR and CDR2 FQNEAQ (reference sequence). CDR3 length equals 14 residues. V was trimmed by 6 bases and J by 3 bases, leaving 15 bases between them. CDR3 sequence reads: CASSSGTSDYEQYF. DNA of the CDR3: TGTGCCAGCAGTTCCGGGACAAGTGACTACGAGCAGTACTTC.

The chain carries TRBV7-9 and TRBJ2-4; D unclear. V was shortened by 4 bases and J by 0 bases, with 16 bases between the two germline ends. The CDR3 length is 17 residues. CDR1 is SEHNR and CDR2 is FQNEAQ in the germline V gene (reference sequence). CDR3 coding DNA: TGTGCCAGCAGCTACCAGGACGGCTACATAGCCAAAAACATTCAGTACTTC. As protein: CASSYQDGYIAKNIQYF.

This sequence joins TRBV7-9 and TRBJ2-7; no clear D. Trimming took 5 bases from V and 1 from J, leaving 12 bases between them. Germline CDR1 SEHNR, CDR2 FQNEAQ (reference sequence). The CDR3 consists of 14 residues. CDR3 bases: TGTGCCAGCAGCCAAGTGGCTTATTCCTACGAGCAGTACTTC. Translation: CASSQVAYSYEQYF.

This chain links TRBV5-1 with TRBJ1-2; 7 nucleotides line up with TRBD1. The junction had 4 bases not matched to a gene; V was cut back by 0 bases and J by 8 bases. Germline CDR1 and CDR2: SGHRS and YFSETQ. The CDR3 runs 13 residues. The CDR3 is CASSLGGDSGYTF. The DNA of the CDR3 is TGCGCCAGCAGCTTGGGAGGGGACAGCGGCTACACCTTC.

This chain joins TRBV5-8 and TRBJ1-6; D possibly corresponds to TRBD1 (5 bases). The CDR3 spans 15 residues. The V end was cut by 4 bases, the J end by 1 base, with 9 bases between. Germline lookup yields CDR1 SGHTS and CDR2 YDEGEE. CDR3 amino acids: CASSDRGSYNSPLHF. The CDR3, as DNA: TGTGCCAGCAGCGATAGGGGATCCTATAATTCACCCCTCCACTTT.

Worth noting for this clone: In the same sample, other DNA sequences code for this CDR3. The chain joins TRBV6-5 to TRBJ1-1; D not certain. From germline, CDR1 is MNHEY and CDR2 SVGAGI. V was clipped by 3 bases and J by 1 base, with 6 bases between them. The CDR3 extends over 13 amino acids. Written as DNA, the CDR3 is TGTGCCAGCAGTTATGGGTCGAACACTGAAGCTTTCTTT. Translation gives CASSYGSNTEAFF.

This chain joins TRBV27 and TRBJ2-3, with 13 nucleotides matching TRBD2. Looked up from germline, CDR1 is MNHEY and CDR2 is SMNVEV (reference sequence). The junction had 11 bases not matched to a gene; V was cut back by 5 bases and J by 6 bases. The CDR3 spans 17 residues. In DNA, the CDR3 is TGTGCCAGCAGTACGGGACTAGCGGGGCCCCGGGGGGATACGCAGTATTTT. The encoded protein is CASSTGLAGPRGDTQYF.

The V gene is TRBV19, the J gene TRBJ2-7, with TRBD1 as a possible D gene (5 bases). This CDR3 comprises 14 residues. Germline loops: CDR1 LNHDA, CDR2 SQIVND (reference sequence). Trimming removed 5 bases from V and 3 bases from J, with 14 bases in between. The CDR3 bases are TGTGCCAGTAGTTCGGCAGGGATGGTCTACGAGCAGTACTTC. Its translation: CASSSAGMVYEQYF.

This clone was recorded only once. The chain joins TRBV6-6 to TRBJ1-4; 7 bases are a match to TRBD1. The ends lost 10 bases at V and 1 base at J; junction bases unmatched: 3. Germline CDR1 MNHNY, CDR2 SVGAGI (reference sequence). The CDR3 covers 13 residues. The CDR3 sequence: CATRDRTNEKLFF. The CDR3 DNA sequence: TGTGCCACTAGGGACAGAACTAATGAAAAACTGTTTTTT.

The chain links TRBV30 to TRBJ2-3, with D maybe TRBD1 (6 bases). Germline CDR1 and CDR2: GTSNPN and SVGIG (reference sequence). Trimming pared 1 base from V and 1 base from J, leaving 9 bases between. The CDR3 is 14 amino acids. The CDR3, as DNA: TGTGCCTGGAGTGACAGGGTGGGCACAGATACGCAGTATTTT. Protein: CAWSDRVGTDTQYF.

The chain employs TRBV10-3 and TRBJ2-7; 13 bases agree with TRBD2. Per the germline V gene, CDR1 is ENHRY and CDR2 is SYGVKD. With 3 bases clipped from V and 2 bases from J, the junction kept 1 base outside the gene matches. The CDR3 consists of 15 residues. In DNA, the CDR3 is TGTGCCATCAGTGAAACTAGCGGGGGGGCCTACGAGCAGTACTTC. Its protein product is CAISETSGGAYEQYF.

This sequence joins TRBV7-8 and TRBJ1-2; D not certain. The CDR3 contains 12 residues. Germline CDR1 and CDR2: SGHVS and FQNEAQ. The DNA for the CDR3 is TGTGCGATTAGCATAGGCATGGGTGGCTACACCTTC. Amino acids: CAISIGMGGYTF.

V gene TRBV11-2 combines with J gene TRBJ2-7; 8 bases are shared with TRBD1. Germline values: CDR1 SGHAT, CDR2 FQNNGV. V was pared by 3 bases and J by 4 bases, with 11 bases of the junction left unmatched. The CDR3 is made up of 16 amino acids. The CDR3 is CASSFAGTGVIYEQYF. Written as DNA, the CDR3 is TGTGCCAGCAGCTTTGCTGGGACAGGCGTTATTTACGAGCAGTACTTC.